Below, 15 T cell receptor beta chains from the same sample are listed, as sequenced in a study of cytomegalovirus exposure and HLA in healthy donors. Both 60 Vbeta primers and 13 Jbeta primers went into the PCR. Profiling relied on immunoSEQ multiplex PCR, and the TCRdb table lists in-frame clones only, not all of them. The table records 170,000 or so clones, around 80% of them present only once. The sequencing input was PBMCs. The receptors were gathered from a man in his forties in good health and CMV-seronegative.

The chain has TRBV7-2 and TRBJ2-3; the D gene is possibly TRBD2 (5 bases). The CDR3 runs to 14 residues. V dropped 5 bases and J dropped 6 bases, with 15 bases sitting between them. Germline V lookup: CDR1 SGHTA, CDR2 FQGNSA. The CDR3 loop is CASSPQIPGDTQYF. CDR3 coding DNA: TGTGCCAGCAGCCCCCAAATTCCGGGGGATACGCAGTATTTT.

The chain employs TRBV2 and TRBJ2-5; TRBD1 matches 8 bases. Looked up from germline, CDR1 is SNHLY and CDR2 is FYNNEI. This CDR3 region has 16 residues. The junction had 14 bases not matched to a gene; V was cut back by 6 bases and J by 5 bases. The CDR3 DNA follows: TGTGCCAGCAGACCCACTTGGACAGGGAAGTGGGAGACCCAGTACTTC. Translating it yields CASRPTWTGKWETQYF. The full variable domain, rest sourced from reference TRBV2 and TRBJ2-5, is EPEVTQTPSHQVTQMGQEVILRCVPISNHLYFYWYRQILGQKVEFLVSFYNNEISEKSEIFDDQFSVERPDGSNFTLKIRSTKLEDSAMYFCASRPTWTGKWETQYFGPGTRLLVL.

V and J are TRBV18 and TRBJ2-7; maybe TRBD2 (6 bases). V dropped 3 bases and J dropped 5 bases, with 17 bases sitting between them. Per the germline V gene, CDR1 is KGHSH and CDR2 is LQKENI. CDR3 length: 15 residues. In DNA, the CDR3 is TGTGCCAGCTCACCGCCGGGACTGCCTACCCACGAGCAGTACTTC. It encodes CASSPPGLPTHEQYF.

V gene TRBV19 combines with J gene TRBJ2-5, with 9 bases identical to TRBD2. J was trimmed by 5 bases and V by 5 bases; bases with no gene match: 9. The CDR3 length is 15 residues. Germline CDR1 and CDR2: LNHDA and SQIVND (reference sequence). The CDR3 DNA follows: TGTGCCAGTAGTTTAGGACTAGCGCAGGGGGAGACCCAGTACTTC. Protein: CASSLGLAQGETQYF.

The CDR3 DNA sequence: TGTGCCAGTAGTATTATAGCTGAGGATGGCTACACCTTC. Translating it yields CASSIIAEDGYTF. This chain connects TRBV19 to TRBJ1-2; no clear D. Per germline, CDR1 LNHDA and CDR2 SQIVND (reference sequence). Trimming left V 3 bases short and J 6 bases short, with 11 bases between. CDR3 length: 13 residues.

This clone was observed a handful of times. This chain connects TRBV19 to TRBJ2-1; 8 nucleotides line up with TRBD2. The germline CDR1 and CDR2 sequences are LNHDA and SQIVND (reference sequence). V gave up 0 bases and J gave up 2 bases; unmatched junction bases: 0. The CDR3 sequence is 15 residues long. This CDR3 is CASSIELAAYNEQFF. As DNA, the CDR3 is TGTGCCAGTAGTATAGAACTAGCGGCCTACAATGAGCAGTTCTTC.

This clone occurred once. J is TRBJ1-4 and V is TRBV6-1, with D tentatively TRBD1 (6 bases). The CDR3 is made up of 15 amino acids. Looked up from germline, CDR1 is MNHNS and CDR2 is SASEGT. V lost 7 bases, J lost 7 bases, and 19 bases lay in between. This chain's CDR3 is CASIRTWGPGEKLFF. The CDR3 DNA is TGTGCCAGCATCCGGACTTGGGGGCCTGGTGAAAAACTGTTTTTT.

This chain links TRBV7-2 with TRBJ1-5, with D maybe TRBD1 (6 bases). Germline CDR1 reads SGHTA; CDR2 reads FQGNSA. V dropped 1 base and J dropped 6 bases, with 13 bases sitting between them. This CDR3 contains 15 residues. The CDR3 DNA sequence: TGTGCCAGCAGCTTAGAGGGGGGGCTCGGTCAGCCCCAGCATTTT. It is translated as CASSLEGGLGQPQHF.

This clone appeared a few times. The chain joins TRBV9 to TRBJ2-3; the D is unclear. Germline CDR1 SGDLS, CDR2 YYNGEE. CDR3 size: 16 residues. The V and J ends lost 0 bases and 0 bases respectively, with 11 bases between them. The CDR3 is CASSVDVARSTDTQYF. The CDR3 DNA is TGTGCCAGCAGCGTAGATGTCGCGCGTAGCACAGATACGCAGTATTTT.

The table lists this clone with a few counts. The chain joins TRBV5-4 to TRBJ2-1, with 8 bases identical to TRBD2. The J segment lost 5 bases and the V segment lost 6 bases, leaving 10 bases of the junction unmatched. The CDR3 has 15 amino acids. Germline-derived CDR1 and CDR2 are SGHNT and YYREEE (reference sequence). DNA of the CDR3: TGTGCCAGCACCGCCGTGGGTAGCGGGGACAATGAGCAGTTCTTC. It encodes CASTAVGSGDNEQFF.

The rearrangement links TRBV18 to TRBJ1-5, with 7 bases lining up with TRBD1. J gave up 0 bases and V 3 bases, and 11 bases lay outside the gene matches. Germline CDR1 reads KGHSH; CDR2 reads LQKENI. The CDR3 runs to 18 residues. CDR3 coding DNA: TGTGCCAGCTCACCTGTGGCAGGGGGTAGGTTTAGCAATCAGCCCCAGCATTTT. Translated, it gives CASSPVAGGRFSNQPQHF.

The rearrangement links TRBV7-6 to TRBJ2-7; 9 nucleotides align to TRBD2. The CDR3 loop spans 15 amino acids. V shed 5 bases and J 5 bases; nucleotides not matched to a gene: 10. Germline V lookup: CDR1 SGHVS, CDR2 FNYEAQ. CDR3 in DNA: TGTGCCAGCAGCACCATAGCGGGGGATGTCGACGAGCAGTACTTC. Translated: CASSTIAGDVDEQYF.

The rearrangement links TRBV19 to TRBJ2-1, with D hard to call. This CDR3 is 12 amino acids long. Trimming took off 2 bases at V and 9 bases at J, with 8 bases between the two ends. Germline CDR1 reads LNHDA; CDR2 reads SQIVND (reference sequence). CDR3 region: CASSIFRGEQFF. The CDR3 DNA follows: TGTGCCAGTAGTATATTTCGCGGTGAGCAGTTCTTC.

V gene TRBV4-3 combines with J gene TRBJ1-5, with 9 bases lining up with TRBD1. Germline CDR1 reads LGHNA; CDR2 reads YSLEER. The V and J ends lost 0 bases and 6 bases, in that order; junction bases with no gene match: 3. The CDR3 is 15 amino acids. CDR3: CASSQDGTGPQPQHF. The CDR3 region has the DNA TGCGCCAGCAGCCAAGACGGGACAGGGCCTCAGCCCCAGCATTTT.

The chain is built from TRBV5-4 and TRBJ1-6, with a possible D match to TRBD1 (6 bases). Trimming left V 4 bases short and J 9 bases short, with 23 bases between. The CDR3 is made up of 17 amino acids. The germline V gene encodes CDR1 SGHNT and CDR2 YYREEE (reference sequence). DNA of the CDR3: TGTGCCAGCAGCCCCGGGCGGGGGGCGAAAGTTGTTTCACCCCTCCACTTT. It codes for CASSPGRGAKVVSPLHF. The variable domain in full, with the rest retrieved from reference TRBV5-4 and TRBJ1-6, is ETGVTQSPTHLIKTRGQQVTLRCSSQSGHNTVSWYQQALGQGPQFIFQYYREEENGRGNFPPRFSGLQFPNYSSELNVNALELDDSALYLCASSPGRGAKVVSPLHFGNGTRLTVT.